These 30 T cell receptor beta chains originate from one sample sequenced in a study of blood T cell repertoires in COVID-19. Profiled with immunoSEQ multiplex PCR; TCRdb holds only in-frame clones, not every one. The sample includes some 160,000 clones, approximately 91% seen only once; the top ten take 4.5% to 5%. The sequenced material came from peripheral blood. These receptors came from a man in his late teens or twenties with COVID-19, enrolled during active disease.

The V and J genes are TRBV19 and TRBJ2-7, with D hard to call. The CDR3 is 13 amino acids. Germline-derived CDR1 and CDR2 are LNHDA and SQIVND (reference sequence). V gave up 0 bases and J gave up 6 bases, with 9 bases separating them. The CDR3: CASSIDIGGEQYF. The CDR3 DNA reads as TGTGCCAGTAGTATAGACATTGGCGGCGAGCAGTACTTC.

CDR3 coding DNA: TGTGCCAGCACCAAGGGGACCGGGGGGGACGGTAATGAAAAACTGTTTTTT. As protein: CASTKGTGGDGNEKLFF. The chain carries TRBV11-2 and TRBJ1-4; perhaps TRBD1 as D (5 bases). The CDR3 extends over 17 amino acids. Germline CDR1 reads SGHAT; CDR2 reads FQNNGV. With 7 bases removed from V and 4 bases from J, the gap between germline ends came to 22 bases.

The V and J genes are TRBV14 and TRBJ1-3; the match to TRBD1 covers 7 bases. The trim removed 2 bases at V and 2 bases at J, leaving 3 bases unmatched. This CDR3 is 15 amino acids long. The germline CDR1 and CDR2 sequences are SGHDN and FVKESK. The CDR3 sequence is CASSQRGGPGNTIYF. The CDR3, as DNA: TGTGCCAGCAGCCAAAGAGGGGGCCCTGGAAACACCATATATTTT.

The CDR3 DNA reads as TGTGCCAGCAGCTATAGACAGCGCACCTACGAGCAGTACTTC. Protein sequence: CASSYRQRTYEQYF. V usage is TRBV7-2 and J usage is TRBJ2-7; maybe TRBD1 (5 bases). Germline V gene lookup returns CDR1 SGHTA and CDR2 FQGNSA. V was shortened by 4 bases and J by 2 bases, with 12 bases between the two germline ends. The CDR3 spans 14 residues.

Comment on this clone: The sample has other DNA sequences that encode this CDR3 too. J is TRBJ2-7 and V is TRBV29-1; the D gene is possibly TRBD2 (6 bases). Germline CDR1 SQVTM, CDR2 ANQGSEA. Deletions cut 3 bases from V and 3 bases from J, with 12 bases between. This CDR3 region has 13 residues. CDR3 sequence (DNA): TGCAGCGTTGAGGGGGGTCGCGGCTACGAGCAGTACTTC. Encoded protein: CSVEGGRGYEQYF.

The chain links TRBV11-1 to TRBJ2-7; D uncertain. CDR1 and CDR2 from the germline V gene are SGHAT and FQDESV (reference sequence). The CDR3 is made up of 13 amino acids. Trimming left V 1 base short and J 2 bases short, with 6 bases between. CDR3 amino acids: CASSLDRTYEQYF. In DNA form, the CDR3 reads TGTGCCAGCAGCTTAGACAGAACCTACGAGCAGTACTTC.

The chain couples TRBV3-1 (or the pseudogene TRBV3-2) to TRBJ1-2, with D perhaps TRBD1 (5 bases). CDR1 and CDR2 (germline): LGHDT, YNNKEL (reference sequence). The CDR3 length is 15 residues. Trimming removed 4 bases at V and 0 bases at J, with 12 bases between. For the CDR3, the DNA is TGTGCCAGCAGCCGGGACTTAGCAGCTAACTATGGCTACACCTTC. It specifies CASSRDLAANYGYTF.

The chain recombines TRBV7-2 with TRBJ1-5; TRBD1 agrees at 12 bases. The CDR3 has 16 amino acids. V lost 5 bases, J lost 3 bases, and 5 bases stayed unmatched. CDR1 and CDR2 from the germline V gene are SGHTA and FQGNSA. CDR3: CASSPGTGGSNQPQHF. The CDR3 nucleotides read TGTGCCAGCAGCCCTGGGACAGGGGGCTCCAATCAGCCCCAGCATTTT. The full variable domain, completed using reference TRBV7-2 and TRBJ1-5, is GAGVSQSPSNKVTEKGKDVELRCDPISGHTALYWYRQSLGQGLEFLIYFQGNSAPDKSGLPSDRFSAERTGGSVSTLTIQRTQQEDSAVYLCASSPGTGGSNQPQHFGDGTRLSIL.

Here the CDR3 reads CASSISPLTGSTDTQYF. CDR3 sequence (DNA): TGTGCCAGCAGCATAAGTCCCCTAACCGGGAGCACAGATACGCAGTATTTT. The chain uses TRBV11-2 and TRBJ2-3, with unresolved D. Germline CDR1 and CDR2: SGHAT and FQNNGV. The V and J ends lost 5 bases and 0 bases respectively, with 18 bases between them. The CDR3 runs to 17 residues. Variable domain in full (rest from reference TRBV11-2 and TRBJ2-3): EAGVAQSPRYKIIEKRQSVAFWCNPISGHATLYWYQQILGQGPKLLIQFQNNGVVDDSQLPKDRFSAERLKGVDSTLKIQPAKLEDSAVYLCASSISPLTGSTDTQYFGPGTRLTVL.

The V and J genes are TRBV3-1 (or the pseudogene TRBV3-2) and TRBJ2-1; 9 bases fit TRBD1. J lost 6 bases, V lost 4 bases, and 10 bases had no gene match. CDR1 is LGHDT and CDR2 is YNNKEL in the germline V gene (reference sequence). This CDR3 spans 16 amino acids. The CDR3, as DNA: TGTGCCAGCAGCCCATTCCGGGACAGGGCCGCCAATGAGCAGTTCTTC. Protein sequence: CASSPFRDRAANEQFF.

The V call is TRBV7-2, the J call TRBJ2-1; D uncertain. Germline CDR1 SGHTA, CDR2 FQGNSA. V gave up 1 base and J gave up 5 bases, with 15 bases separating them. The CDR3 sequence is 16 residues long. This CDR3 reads CASSLELSAVNNEQFF. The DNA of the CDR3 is TGTGCCAGCAGCTTAGAACTTTCCGCGGTTAACAATGAGCAGTTCTTC. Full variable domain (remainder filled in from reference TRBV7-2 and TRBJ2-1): GAGVSQSPSNKVTEKGKDVELRCDPISGHTALYWYRQSLGQGLEFLIYFQGNSAPDKSGLPSDRFSAERTGGSVSTLTIQRTQQEDSAVYLCASSLELSAVNNEQFFGPGTRLTVL.

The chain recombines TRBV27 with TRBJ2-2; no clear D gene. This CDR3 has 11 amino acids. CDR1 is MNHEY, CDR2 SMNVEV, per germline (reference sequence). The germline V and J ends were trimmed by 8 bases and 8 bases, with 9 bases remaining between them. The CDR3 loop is CASWSGGELFF. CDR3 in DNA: TGTGCCAGCTGGAGTGGGGGGGAGCTGTTTTTT.

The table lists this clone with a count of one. The CDR3 DNA reads TGTGCCAGCAGTTACGTGCCTAATCGCTACGAGCAGTACTTC. Amino acid sequence: CASSYVPNRYEQYF. The gene calls are TRBV6-6 and TRBJ2-7; D gene uncertain. Per the germline V gene, CDR1 is MNHNY and CDR2 is SVGAGI (reference sequence). The CDR3 is made up of 14 amino acids. V dropped 2 bases and J dropped 3 bases, with 11 bases sitting between them.

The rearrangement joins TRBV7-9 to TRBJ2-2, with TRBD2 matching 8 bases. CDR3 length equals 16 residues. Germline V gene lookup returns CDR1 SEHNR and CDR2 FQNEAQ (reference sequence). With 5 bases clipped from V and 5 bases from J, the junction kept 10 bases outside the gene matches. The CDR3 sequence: CASSAGTRGRTGELFF. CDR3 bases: TGTGCCAGCAGCGCCGGGACTAGGGGGAGAACCGGGGAGCTGTTTTTT.

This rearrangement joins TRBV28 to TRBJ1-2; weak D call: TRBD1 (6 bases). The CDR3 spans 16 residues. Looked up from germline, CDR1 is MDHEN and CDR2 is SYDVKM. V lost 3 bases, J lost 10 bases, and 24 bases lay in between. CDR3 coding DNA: TGTGCCAGCAGTTTTGTATACGGGGGGCCAAAAGAGTACTACACCTTC. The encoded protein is CASSFVYGGPKEYYTF.

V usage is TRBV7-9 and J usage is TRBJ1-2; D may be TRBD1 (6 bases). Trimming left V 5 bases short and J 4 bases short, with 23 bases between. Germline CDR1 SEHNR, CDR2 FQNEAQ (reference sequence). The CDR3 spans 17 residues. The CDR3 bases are TGTGCCAGCAGCCCGTTAGGGGCCGCGGGGGCCGGCTATGGCTACACCTTC. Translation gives CASSPLGAAGAGYGYTF.

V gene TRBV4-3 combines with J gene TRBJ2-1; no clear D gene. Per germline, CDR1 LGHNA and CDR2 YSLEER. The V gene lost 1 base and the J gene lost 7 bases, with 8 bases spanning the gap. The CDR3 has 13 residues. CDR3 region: CASSQVIRNEQFF. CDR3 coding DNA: TGCGCCAGCAGCCAAGTGATCCGGAATGAGCAGTTCTTC.

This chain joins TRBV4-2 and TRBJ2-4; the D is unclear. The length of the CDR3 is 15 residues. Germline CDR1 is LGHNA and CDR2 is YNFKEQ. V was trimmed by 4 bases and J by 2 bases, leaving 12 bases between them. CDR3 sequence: CASSPQVRPKNIQYF. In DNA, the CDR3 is TGTGCCAGCAGCCCGCAGGTACGGCCCAAAAACATTCAGTACTTC.

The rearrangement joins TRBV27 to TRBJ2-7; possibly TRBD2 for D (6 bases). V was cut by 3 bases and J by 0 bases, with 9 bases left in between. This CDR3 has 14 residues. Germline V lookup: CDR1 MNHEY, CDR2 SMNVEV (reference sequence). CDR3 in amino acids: CASSFGGTSYEQYF. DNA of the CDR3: TGTGCCAGCAGTTTCGGCGGGACCTCCTACGAGCAGTACTTC.

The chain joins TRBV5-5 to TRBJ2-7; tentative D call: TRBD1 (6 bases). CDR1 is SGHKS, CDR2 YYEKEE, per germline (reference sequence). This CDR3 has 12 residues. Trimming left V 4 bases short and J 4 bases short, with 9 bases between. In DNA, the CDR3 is TGTGCCAGCAGCAAACAGGGTTACGAGCAGTACTTC. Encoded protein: CASSKQGYEQYF.

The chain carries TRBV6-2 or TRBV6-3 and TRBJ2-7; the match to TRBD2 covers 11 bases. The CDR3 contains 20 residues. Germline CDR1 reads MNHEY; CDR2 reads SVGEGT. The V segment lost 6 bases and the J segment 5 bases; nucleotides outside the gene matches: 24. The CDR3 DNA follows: TGTGCCAGCAGCCAAATCTCGAGAGTCATAGCGGGAGGGGTCGTCCACGAGCAGTACTTC. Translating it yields CASSQISRVIAGGVVHEQYF.

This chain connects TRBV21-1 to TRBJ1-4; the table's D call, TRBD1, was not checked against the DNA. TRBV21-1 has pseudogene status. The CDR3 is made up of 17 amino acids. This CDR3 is CASSPEGQGATNEKLFF. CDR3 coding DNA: TGTGCCAGCAGCCCGGAGGGCCAGGGGGCAACTAATGAAAAACTGTTTTTT.

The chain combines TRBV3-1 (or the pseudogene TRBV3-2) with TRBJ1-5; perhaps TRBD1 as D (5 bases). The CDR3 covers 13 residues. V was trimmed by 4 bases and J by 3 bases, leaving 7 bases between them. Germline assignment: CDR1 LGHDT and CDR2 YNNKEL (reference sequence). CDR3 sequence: CASSRQNNQPQHF. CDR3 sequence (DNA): TGTGCCAGCAGCCGACAGAACAATCAGCCCCAGCATTTT.

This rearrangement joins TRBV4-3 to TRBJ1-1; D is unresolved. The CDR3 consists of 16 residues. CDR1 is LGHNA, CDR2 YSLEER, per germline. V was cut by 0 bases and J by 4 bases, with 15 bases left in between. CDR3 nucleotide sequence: TGCGCCAGCAGCCAAGATGAGCGGGGTACGAGCACTGAAGCTTTCTTT. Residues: CASSQDERGTSTEAFF.

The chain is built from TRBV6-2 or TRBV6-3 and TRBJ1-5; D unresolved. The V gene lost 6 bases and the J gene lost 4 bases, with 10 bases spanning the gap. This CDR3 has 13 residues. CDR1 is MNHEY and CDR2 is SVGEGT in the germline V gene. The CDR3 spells CASSLDTNQPQHF. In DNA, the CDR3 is TGTGCCAGCAGCCTTGACACAAATCAGCCCCAGCATTTT.

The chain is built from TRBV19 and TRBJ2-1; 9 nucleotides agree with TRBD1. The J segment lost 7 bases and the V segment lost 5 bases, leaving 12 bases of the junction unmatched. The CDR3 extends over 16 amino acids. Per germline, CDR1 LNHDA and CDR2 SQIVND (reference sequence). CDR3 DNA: TGTGCCAGTAGTGTAACCGGGACAGGGAAGGGGAATGAGCAGTTCTTC. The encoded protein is CASSVTGTGKGNEQFF.

As DNA, the CDR3 is TGTGCCAGCAGTCGTCCGGGACAGGGTTCCCACGAGCAGTACTTC. This sequence encodes CASSRPGQGSHEQYF. The chain combines TRBV6-5 with TRBJ2-7; 9 bases agree with TRBD1. After removal of 5 bases from V and 5 bases from J, the junction contained 10 bases not matched to a gene. CDR3 size: 15 residues. Germline loops: CDR1 MNHEY, CDR2 SVGAGI.

This CDR3 reads CATSSERPSESYGETQYF. The DNA for the CDR3 is TGTGCCACCAGCAGCGAACGTCCTAGCGAATCCTATGGGGAGACCCAGTACTTC. The chain combines TRBV15 with TRBJ2-5; TRBD2 is a possible D gene (6 bases). Germline V gene sequence: CDR1 LNHNV, CDR2 YYDKDF (reference sequence). The CDR3 has 18 amino acids. Deletions cut 3 bases from V and 5 bases from J, with 25 bases between.

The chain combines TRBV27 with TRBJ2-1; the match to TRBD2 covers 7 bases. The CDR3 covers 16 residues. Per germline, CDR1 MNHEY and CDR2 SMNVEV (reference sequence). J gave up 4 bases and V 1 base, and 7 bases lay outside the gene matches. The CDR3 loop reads CASSLYGRAGYNEQFF. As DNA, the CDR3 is TGTGCCAGCAGTTTATATGGGAGGGCCGGATACAATGAGCAGTTCTTC.

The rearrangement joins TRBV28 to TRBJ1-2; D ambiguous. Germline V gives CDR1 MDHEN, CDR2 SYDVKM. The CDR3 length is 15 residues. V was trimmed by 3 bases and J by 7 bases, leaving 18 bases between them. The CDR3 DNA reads TGTGCCAGCAGTTTTTCCCCGGAGGAACTGGCTGGCTACACCTTC. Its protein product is CASSFSPEELAGYTF.